This T cell receptor beta chain appears in the sequencing data of a study of monozygotic twins with inflammatory bowel disease. For each CDR3 protein, TCRdb gives one entry from its re-call of the 5' RACE reads, without DNA. The sample includes 350,000 to 400,000 distinct CDR3 sequences. Staff drew a 2.5 ml blood sample from each donor. Specimen: blood. The source of this sequence is a human donor with ulcerative colitis or Crohn's disease, or a healthy co-twin of an affected twin (not recorded which).

CDR3 loop: CSAQDRGISTDTQYF. The rearrangement uses TRBV20-1 and TRBJ2-3; the TRBD1 assignment by TCRdb is unverifiable without DNA. CDR1 is DFQATT, CDR2 SNEGSKA, per germline (reference sequence). This CDR3 is built from 15 residues.